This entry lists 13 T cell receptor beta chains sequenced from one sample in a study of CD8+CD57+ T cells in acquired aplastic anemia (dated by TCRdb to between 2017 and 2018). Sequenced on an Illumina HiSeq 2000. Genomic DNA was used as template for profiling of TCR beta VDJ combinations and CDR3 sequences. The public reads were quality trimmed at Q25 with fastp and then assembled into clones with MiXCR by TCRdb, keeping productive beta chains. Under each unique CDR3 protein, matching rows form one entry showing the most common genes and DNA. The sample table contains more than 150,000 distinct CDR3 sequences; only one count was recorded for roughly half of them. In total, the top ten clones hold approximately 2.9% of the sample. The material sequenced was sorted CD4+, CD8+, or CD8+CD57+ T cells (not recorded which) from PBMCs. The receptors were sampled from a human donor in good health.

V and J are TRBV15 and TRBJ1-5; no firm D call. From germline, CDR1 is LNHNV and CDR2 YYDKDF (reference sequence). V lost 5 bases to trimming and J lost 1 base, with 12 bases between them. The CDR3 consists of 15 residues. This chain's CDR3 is CATSFELGSNQPQHF. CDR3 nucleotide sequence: TGTGCCACCAGCTTCGAACTGGGGAGCAATCAGCCCCAGCATTTT.

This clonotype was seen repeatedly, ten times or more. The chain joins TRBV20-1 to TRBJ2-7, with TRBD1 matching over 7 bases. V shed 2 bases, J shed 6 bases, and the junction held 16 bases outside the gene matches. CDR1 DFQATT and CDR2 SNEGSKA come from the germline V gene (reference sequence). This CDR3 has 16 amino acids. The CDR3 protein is CSARSRDRDNFREQYF. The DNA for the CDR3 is TGCAGTGCTAGAAGTCGAGACAGGGATAATTTTCGCGAGCAGTACTTC.

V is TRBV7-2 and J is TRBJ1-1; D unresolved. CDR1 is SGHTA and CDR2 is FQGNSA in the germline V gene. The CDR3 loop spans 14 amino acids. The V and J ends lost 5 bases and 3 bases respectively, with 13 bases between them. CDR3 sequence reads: CASSAESMDTEAFF. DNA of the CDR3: TGTGCCAGCAGCGCAGAGAGCATGGACACTGAAGCTTTCTTT.

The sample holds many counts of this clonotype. The CDR3 sequence: CSAMGSGLAGLLQFF. CDR3 bases: TGCAGTGCTATGGGTAGTGGACTAGCGGGGTTATTACAGTTCTTC. The V call is TRBV20-1, the J call TRBJ2-1; TRBD2 agrees at 12 bases. CDR1 is DFQATT and CDR2 is SNEGSKA in the germline V gene (reference sequence). Trimming took 4 bases from V and 13 from J; bases not matched to a gene: 14. The CDR3 has 15 amino acids.

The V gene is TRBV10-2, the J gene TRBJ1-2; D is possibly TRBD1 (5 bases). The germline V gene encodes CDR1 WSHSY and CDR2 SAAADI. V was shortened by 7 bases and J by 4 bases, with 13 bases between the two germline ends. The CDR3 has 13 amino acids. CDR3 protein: CASTLGLSYGYTF. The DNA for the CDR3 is TGCGCCAGCACCCTGGGACTCTCCTATGGCTACACCTTC.

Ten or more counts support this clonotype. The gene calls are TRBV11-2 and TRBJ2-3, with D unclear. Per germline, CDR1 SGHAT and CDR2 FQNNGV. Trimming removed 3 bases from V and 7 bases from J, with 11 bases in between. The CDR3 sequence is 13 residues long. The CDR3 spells CASSFGLVNTQYF. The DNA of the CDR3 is TGTGCCAGCAGCTTTGGGTTAGTTAATACGCAGTATTTT.

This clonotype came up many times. CDR3 loop: CSARTGTGGRGQPQHF. CDR3 nucleotides: TGCAGTGCTAGGACCGGGACAGGGGGGCGAGGACAGCCCCAGCATTTT. The rearrangement uses TRBV20-1 and TRBJ1-5; 11 bases align to TRBD1. Germline CDR1 reads DFQATT; CDR2 reads SNEGSKA (reference sequence). CDR3 length equals 16 residues. The J segment lost 7 bases and the V segment lost 3 bases, leaving 11 bases of the junction unmatched.

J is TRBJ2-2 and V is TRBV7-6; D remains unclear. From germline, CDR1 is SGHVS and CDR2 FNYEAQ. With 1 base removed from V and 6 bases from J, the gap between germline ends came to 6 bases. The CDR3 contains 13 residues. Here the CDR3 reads CASSLESPGELFF. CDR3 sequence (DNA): TGTGCCAGCAGCTTAGAGTCACCCGGGGAGCTGTTTTTT.

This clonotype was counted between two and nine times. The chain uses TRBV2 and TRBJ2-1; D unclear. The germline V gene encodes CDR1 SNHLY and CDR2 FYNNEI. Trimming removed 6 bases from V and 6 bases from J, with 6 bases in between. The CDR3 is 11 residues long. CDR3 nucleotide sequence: TGTGCCAGCAGGGCCTCCAATGAGCAGTTCTTC. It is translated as CASRASNEQFF. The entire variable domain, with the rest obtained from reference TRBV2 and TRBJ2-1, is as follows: EPEVTQTPSHQVTQMGQEVILRCVPISNHLYFYWYRQILGQKVEFLVSFYNNEISEKSEIFDDQFSVERPDGSNFTLKIRSTKLEDSAMYFCASRASNEQFFGPGTRLTVL.

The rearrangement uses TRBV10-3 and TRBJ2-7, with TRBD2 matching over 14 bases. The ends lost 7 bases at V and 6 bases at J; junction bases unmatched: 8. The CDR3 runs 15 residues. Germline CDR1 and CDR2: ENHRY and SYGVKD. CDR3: CAINPGLAGVSEQYF. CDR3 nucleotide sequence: TGTGCCATCAACCCGGGACTAGCGGGAGTGAGCGAGCAGTACTTC.

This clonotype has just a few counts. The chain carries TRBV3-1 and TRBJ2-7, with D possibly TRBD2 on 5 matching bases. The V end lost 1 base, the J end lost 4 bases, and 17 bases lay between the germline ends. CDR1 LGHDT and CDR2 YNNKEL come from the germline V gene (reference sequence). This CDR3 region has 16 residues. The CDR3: CASSQALGTRRYEQYF. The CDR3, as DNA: TGTGCCAGCAGCCAAGCTCTAGGTACTAGGAGGTACGAGCAGTACTTC.

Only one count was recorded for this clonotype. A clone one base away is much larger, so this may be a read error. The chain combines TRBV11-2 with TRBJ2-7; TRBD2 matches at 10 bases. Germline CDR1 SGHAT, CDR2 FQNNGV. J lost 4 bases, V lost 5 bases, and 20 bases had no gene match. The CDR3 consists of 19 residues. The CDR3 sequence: CASSPPGAGTSARGYEQYF. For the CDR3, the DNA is TGTGCCAGCAGCCCCCCCGGGGCCGGGACTAGCGCGAGAGGGTACGAGCAGTACTTC. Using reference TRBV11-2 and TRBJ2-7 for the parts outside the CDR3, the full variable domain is EAGVAQSPRYKIIEKRQSVAFWCNPISGHATLYWYQQILGQGPKLLIQFQNNGVVDDSQLPKDRFSAERLKGVDSTLKIQPAKLEDSAVYLCASSPPGAGTSARGYEQYFGPGTRLTVT.

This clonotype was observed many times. CDR3 residues: CSVAQGTETQYF. In DNA, the CDR3 is TGCAGTGTCGCACAGGGGACAGAGACCCAGTACTTC. The rearrangement joins TRBV20-1 to TRBJ2-5; 7 bases line up with TRBD1. V shed 7 bases and J 4 bases; nucleotides not matched to a gene: 6. The CDR3 runs to 12 residues. CDR1 DFQATT and CDR2 SNEGSKA come from the germline V gene (reference sequence).